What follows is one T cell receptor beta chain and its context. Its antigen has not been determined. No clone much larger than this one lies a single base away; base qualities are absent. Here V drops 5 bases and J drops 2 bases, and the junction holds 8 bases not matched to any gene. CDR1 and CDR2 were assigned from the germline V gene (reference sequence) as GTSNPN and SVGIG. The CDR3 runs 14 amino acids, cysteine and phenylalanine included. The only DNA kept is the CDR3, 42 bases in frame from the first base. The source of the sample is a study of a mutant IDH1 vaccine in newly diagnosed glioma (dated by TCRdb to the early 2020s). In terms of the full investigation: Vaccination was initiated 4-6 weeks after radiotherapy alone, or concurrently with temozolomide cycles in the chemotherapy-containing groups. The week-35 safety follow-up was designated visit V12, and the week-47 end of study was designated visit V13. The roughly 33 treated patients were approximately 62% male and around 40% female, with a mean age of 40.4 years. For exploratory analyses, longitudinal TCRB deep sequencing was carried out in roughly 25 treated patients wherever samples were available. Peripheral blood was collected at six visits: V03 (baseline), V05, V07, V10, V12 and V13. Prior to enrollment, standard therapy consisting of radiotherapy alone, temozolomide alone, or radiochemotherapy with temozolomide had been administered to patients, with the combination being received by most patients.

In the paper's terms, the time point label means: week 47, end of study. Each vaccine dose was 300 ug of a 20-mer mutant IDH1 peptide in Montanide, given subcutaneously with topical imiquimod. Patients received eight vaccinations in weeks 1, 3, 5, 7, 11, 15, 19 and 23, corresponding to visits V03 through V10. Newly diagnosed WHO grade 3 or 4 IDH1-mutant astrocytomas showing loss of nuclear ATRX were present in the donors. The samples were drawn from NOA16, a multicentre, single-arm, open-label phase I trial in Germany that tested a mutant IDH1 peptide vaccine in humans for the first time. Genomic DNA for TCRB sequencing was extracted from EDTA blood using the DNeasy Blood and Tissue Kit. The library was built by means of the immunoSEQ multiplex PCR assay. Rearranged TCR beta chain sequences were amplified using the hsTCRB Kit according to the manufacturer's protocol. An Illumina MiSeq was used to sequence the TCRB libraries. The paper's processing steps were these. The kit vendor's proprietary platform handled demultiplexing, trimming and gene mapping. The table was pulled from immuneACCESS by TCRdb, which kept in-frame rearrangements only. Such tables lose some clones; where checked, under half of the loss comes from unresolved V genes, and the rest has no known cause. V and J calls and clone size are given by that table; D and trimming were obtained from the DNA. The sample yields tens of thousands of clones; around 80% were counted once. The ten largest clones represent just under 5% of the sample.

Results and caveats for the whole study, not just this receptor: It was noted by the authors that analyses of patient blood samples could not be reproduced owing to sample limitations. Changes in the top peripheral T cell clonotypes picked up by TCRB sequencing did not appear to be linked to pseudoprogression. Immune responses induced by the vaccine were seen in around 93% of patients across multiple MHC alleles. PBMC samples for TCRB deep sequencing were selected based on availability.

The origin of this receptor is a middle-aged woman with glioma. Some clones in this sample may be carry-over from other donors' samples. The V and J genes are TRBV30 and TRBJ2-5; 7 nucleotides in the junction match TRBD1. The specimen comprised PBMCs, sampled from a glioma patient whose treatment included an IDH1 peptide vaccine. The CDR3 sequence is CAWGTPGQQETQYF. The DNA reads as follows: TGTGCCTGGGGAACCCCGGGACAGCAAGAGACCCAGTACTTC.